A single sample gave rise to the 21 T cell receptor beta chains below, sequenced in a study of regulatory T cells in long-lasting Graves disease listed by TCRdb under 2021. Libraries came from multiplex PCR. Sequenced using an Illumina HiSeq 4000. To build TCR beta libraries, CDR3 regions were amplified by Arm-PCR using iRepertoire HTBI primers. TCRdb reworked the public reads: Q25 trimming with fastp, MiXCR clone assembly, productive beta chains retained. Entries are consolidated by CDR3 protein sequence, retaining the most common genes and DNA. Here the sample has under 450,000 distinct CDR3 sequences; approximately 12% occur a single time. Approximately 20% of the sample goes to the ten largest clones. The sample's time point label, decoded: newly diagnosed GD, antithyroid drugs for less than 3 months. RNA was extracted from PBMCs in TRIzol for both TCR sequencing and RNA sequencing. These records were also assigned to another study, of T cells in Graves' hyperthyroidism and ophthalmopathy.

Specimen: peripheral blood mononuclear cells (PBMCs), collected at new diagnosis, from a patient treated with antithyroid drugs. The receptors come from a woman younger than 35 with Graves disease. Donor details come from another sample of the same person, matched by shared clones.

The chain joins TRBV7-2 to TRBJ1-6; weak D call: TRBD1 (5 bases). The CDR3 consists of 13 residues. Per germline, CDR1 SGHTA and CDR2 FQGNSA. Trimming took off 5 bases at V and 14 bases at J, with 16 bases between the two ends. The CDR3 DNA sequence: TGTGCCAGCAGCCCCCGTTGGGGGTTGGCCCTCCACTTT. Encoded protein: CASSPRWGLALHF.

As for this clonotype: A much bigger clone sits one base away, suggesting this may be a read error. The chain links TRBV7-9 to TRBJ2-5, with 10 nucleotides matching TRBD2. This CDR3 has 15 residues. Germline V CDR1 and CDR2: SEHNR, FQNEAQ (reference sequence). After removal of 4 bases from V and 3 bases from J, the junction contained 5 bases not matched to a gene. Written as DNA, the CDR3 is TGTGCCAGCAGCTCCAGCGGGGGGGCGGAAGAGACCCAGTACTTC. Translating gives CASSSSGGAEETQYF.

V usage is TRBV6-5 and J usage is TRBJ1-2; no clear D gene. The CDR3 runs 15 residues. Germline CDR1 and CDR2: MNHEY and SVGAGI. Trimming pared 2 bases from V and 4 bases from J, leaving 14 bases between. In DNA form, the CDR3 reads TGTGCCAGCAGTTACAAGCCTCGGGGATTCTATGGCTACACCTTC. This translates into CASSYKPRGFYGYTF.

This clonotype has a count of ten or more. The CDR3 is CASSYSGSGANVLTF. The DNA of the CDR3 is TGTGCCAGCAGTTACTCGGGCTCTGGGGCCAACGTCCTGACTTTC. The rearrangement links TRBV6-2 or TRBV6-3 to TRBJ2-6; D is unresolved. Deletions cut 0 bases from V and 0 bases from J, with 3 bases between. Germline CDR1 and CDR2: MNHEY and SVGEGT. The CDR3 has 15 residues.

This clonotype was counted many times. This sequence joins TRBV6-1 and TRBJ2-4, with D perhaps TRBD1 (6 bases). Germline CDR1 MNHNS, CDR2 SASEGT. There are 16 residues in the CDR3. The germline V and J ends were trimmed by 6 bases and 0 bases, with 15 bases remaining between them. In DNA form, the CDR3 reads TGTGCCAGCAGGGTGGGACATAGCCTAGCCAAAAACATTCAGTACTTC. Translated: CASRVGHSLAKNIQYF.

As for this clonotype: A far larger clone lies a single base away; this is likely a read error. V gene TRBV6-5 combines with J gene TRBJ1-5; D gene unclear. The germline V gene has CDR1 MNHEY and CDR2 SVGAGI. The CDR3 length is 15 residues. CDR3 region: CGSSSWQSLNQPQHF. CDR3 nucleotide sequence: TGTGGCAGCAGTTCGTGGCAGAGTCTAAATCAGCCCCAGCATTTT.

This clonotype was observed a handful of times. This chain links TRBV7-2 with TRBJ2-6; 7 nucleotides align to TRBD1. The CDR3 totals 18 residues. The germline V gene has CDR1 SGHTA and CDR2 FQGNSA. The junction had 10 bases not matched to a gene; V was cut back by 5 bases and J by 0 bases. CDR3 nucleotides: TGTGCCAGCAGCCCTGACAGGGCCCTCATCTCTGGGGCCAACGTCCTGACTTTC. Its translation is CASSPDRALISGANVLTF.

This clonotype was observed many times. V gene TRBV11-2 combines with J gene TRBJ2-3, with 9 bases matching TRBD1. Per the germline V gene, CDR1 is SGHAT and CDR2 is FQNNGV. This CDR3 comprises 16 residues. V was pared by 3 bases and J by 2 bases, with 6 bases of the junction left unmatched. The CDR3 protein is CASSFTGGGYTDTQYF. The CDR3 DNA is TGTGCCAGCAGCTTCACAGGGGGCGGATACACAGATACGCAGTATTTT.

The table lists this clonotype with a few counts. The genes are TRBV6-2 or TRBV6-3 and TRBJ1-1, with unresolved D. Trimming pared 6 bases from V and 3 bases from J, leaving 14 bases between. The CDR3 spans 14 residues. Germline CDR1 MNHEY, CDR2 SVGEGT. The CDR3 DNA is TGTGCCAGCAGGAGAAGGTCTTATGACACTGAAGCTTTCTTT. Translated: CASRRRSYDTEAFF.

The rearrangement links TRBV10-3 to TRBJ2-3; D is undetermined. The CDR3 runs 13 residues. The germline V gene has CDR1 ENHRY and CDR2 SYGVKD. The germline V and J ends were trimmed by 2 bases and 5 bases, with 8 bases remaining between them. CDR3 protein: CAISELSRDTQYF. The CDR3 DNA reads as TGTGCCATCAGTGAGCTTTCAAGAGATACGCAGTATTTT.

This chain connects TRBV7-2 to TRBJ2-1, with D perhaps matching TRBD1 (6 bases). The length of the CDR3 is 13 residues. Per germline, CDR1 SGHTA and CDR2 FQGNSA. V was trimmed by 4 bases and J by 11 bases, leaving 15 bases between them. The CDR3 DNA is TGTGCCAGCAGCTCGCGACAGGCGTTGCAGCAGTTCTTC. Protein sequence: CASSSRQALQQFF.

The sample holds a few counts of this clonotype. V and J are TRBV27 and TRBJ1-2; perhaps TRBD1 as D (6 bases). The germline gives CDR1 MNHEY, CDR2 SMNVEV (reference sequence). The CDR3 runs to 14 residues. Trimming left V 6 bases short and J 8 bases short, with 19 bases between. DNA for the CDR3: TGTGCCAGCAGCCCGGAAGCCAGGGGAGACGGCTACACCTTC. This gives the protein CASSPEARGDGYTF.

There are a few counts of this clonotype. The V gene is TRBV13, the J gene TRBJ1-1; D is perhaps TRBD1 (6 bases). The CDR3 loop spans 18 amino acids. Trimming removed 4 bases from V and 3 bases from J, with 24 bases in between. Germline CDR1 PRHDT, CDR2 FYEKMQ (reference sequence). The CDR3 sequence is CASSSTTARTEIYTEAFF. CDR3 DNA sequence: TGTGCCAGCAGCTCCACCACTGCCAGGACAGAAATTTACACTGAAGCTTTCTTT.

As regards this clonotype: A junction end diverges from the germline sequence, so it may reflect a read error. V is TRBV7-9 and J is TRBJ2-3; D might be TRBD2 (6 bases). Germline CDR1 is SEHNR and CDR2 is FQNEAQ (reference sequence). This CDR3 comprises 15 residues. The CDR3 sequence: CASSLGSTSTDTHYF. Here the CDR3 DNA reads TGTGCCAGCAGCTTAGGCAGTACTAGCACAGATACGCACTATTTT.

This rearrangement joins TRBV18 to TRBJ2-2; D might be TRBD2 (6 bases). The germline V and J ends were trimmed by 3 bases and 4 bases, with 12 bases remaining between them. Germline values: CDR1 KGHSH, CDR2 LQKENI. This CDR3 is 15 amino acids long. The CDR3 nucleotides are TGTGCCAGCTCACCTCTAGGAGGGGCCACCGGGGAGCTGTTTTTT. Protein: CASSPLGGATGELFF. Combining the CDR3 with reference TRBV18 and TRBJ2-2 gives the whole variable domain NAGVMQNPRHLVRRRGQEARLRCSPMKGHSHVYWYRQLPEEGLKFMVYLQKENIIDESGMPKERFSAEFPKEGPSILRIQQVVRGDSAAYFCASSPLGGATGELFFGEGSRLTVL.

This chain connects TRBV20-1 to TRBJ1-2; possibly TRBD1 for D (5 bases). This CDR3 contains 13 residues. Trimming removed 5 bases at V and 0 bases at J, with 10 bases between. CDR1 and CDR2 from the germline V gene are DFQATT and SNEGSKA (reference sequence). The CDR3 region is CSAADRSNYGYTF. CDR3 coding DNA: TGCAGTGCTGCAGACAGATCTAACTATGGCTACACCTTC.

This clonotype was counted ten times or more. The chain is built from TRBV14 and TRBJ1-1; no firm D call. V was cut by 4 bases and J by 8 bases, with 8 bases left in between. CDR1 is SGHDN, CDR2 FVKESK, per germline. This CDR3 comprises 11 residues. CDR3 coding DNA: TGTGCCAGCAGCCCGTTAGCAGAAGCTTTCTTT. Translated: CASSPLAEAFF.

The gene calls are TRBV4-1 and TRBJ2-7; the D gene is possibly TRBD1 (5 bases). CDR1 is MGHRA and CDR2 is YSYEKL in the germline V gene. V dropped 0 bases and J dropped 1 base, with 19 bases sitting between them. The CDR3 length is 18 residues. The CDR3 DNA sequence: TGCGCCAGCAGCCAAGATGCTCCGGCAGGGCTATATTCCTACGAGCAGTACTTC. It encodes CASSQDAPAGLYSYEQYF.

The rearrangement links TRBV20-1 to TRBJ2-7; 9 bases fit TRBD2. Germline V gene sequence: CDR1 DFQATT, CDR2 SNEGSKA (reference sequence). This CDR3 spans 16 amino acids. V lost 4 bases and J lost 1; bases outside the gene matches: 11. The CDR3 region has the DNA TGCAGTGCTATCCCCCCTTTGCTAGCGGGGTCCTACGAGCAGTACTTC. Translated, it gives CSAIPPLLAGSYEQYF.

V is TRBV10-3 and J is TRBJ2-5, with D unresolved. The germline V and J ends were trimmed by 3 bases and 0 bases, with 14 bases remaining between them. This CDR3 contains 16 residues. CDR1 is ENHRY, CDR2 SYGVKD, per germline. The chain's CDR3 is CAISDLSDVYQETQYF. CDR3 DNA: TGTGCCATCAGTGATCTAAGTGACGTGTACCAAGAGACCCAGTACTTC.

This clonotype was picked up a small number of times. V gene TRBV20-1 combines with J gene TRBJ1-5, with D hard to call. The CDR3 consists of 12 residues. Germline values: CDR1 DFQATT, CDR2 SNEGSKA (reference sequence). Trimming took off 5 bases at V and 6 bases at J, with 11 bases between the two ends. CDR3 DNA sequence: TGCAGTGCTGGGGTGGTTGGTCAGCCCCAGCATTTT. Encoded protein: CSAGVVGQPQHF.